A single sample is the source of the 15 T cell receptor beta chains below, sequenced in a study of T-cell memory formation after mild COVID-19. From the 5' RACE reads, TCRdb called clonotypes with MiXCR, one entry per CDR3 protein. The sample holds about 210,000 distinct CDR3 sequences; roughly 27% are singletons and the top ten take roughly 10%. The sample comprised PBMCs or a T cell subset sorted from them (not recorded which). Receptor source: an adult woman who had mild COVID-19 (a few samples of this study predate the infection). Cell type and time point are not known.

This clonotype was observed a few times. The chain joins TRBV4-2 to TRBJ2-1; weak D call: TRBD2 (6 bases). The CDR3 runs to 17 residues. Trimming removed 4 bases at V and 0 bases at J, with 16 bases between. CDR1 LGHNA and CDR2 YNFKEQ come from the germline V gene. The CDR3 bases are TGTGCCAGCAGCCTCAAGCTGCGGGGCAGCTCCTACAATGAGCAGTTCTTC. Protein sequence: CASSLKLRGSSYNEQFF.

This clonotype has only a few counts. The chain links TRBV11-2 to TRBJ1-2; 7 bases are a match to TRBD1. Germline loops: CDR1 SGHAT, CDR2 FQNNGV. J lost 4 bases, V lost 1 base, and 9 bases had no gene match. The CDR3 loop spans 16 amino acids. CDR3 coding DNA: TGTGCCAGCAGCTTAGGGGACAGTCGAAGGGCCTATGGCTACACCTTC. It encodes CASSLGDSRRAYGYTF.

Only a few counts were recorded for this clonotype. The V call is TRBV5-5, the J call TRBJ1-1, with D unclear. The CDR3 runs 15 residues. V lost 2 bases to trimming and J lost 0 bases, with 11 bases between them. Germline CDR1 and CDR2: SGHKS and YYEKEE (reference sequence). DNA for the CDR3: TGTGCCAGCAGCTTCATGCGGCAGATGAACACTGAAGCTTTCTTT. This codes for CASSFMRQMNTEAFF.

The chain employs TRBV30 and TRBJ1-5; D may be TRBD1 (5 bases). Germline V lookup: CDR1 GTSNPN, CDR2 SVGIG (reference sequence). This CDR3 is 14 amino acids long. The V and J ends lost 2 bases and 9 bases respectively, with 17 bases between them. This chain's CDR3 is CAWSRGRGNGPQHF. CDR3 bases: TGTGCCTGGAGTCGTGGGAGGGGAAATGGGCCCCAGCATTTT.

This clonotype was found many times. The chain joins TRBV5-1 to TRBJ2-7; 7 bases agree with TRBD1. The CDR3 runs 14 residues. Germline trimming cut 4 bases from V and 2 bases from J; bases unmatched to any gene: 6. CDR1 is SGHRS and CDR2 is YFSETQ in the germline V gene. CDR3 loop: CASSIGTATYEQYF. The CDR3 nucleotides are TGCGCCAGCAGCATCGGGACAGCCACCTACGAGCAGTACTTC.

The genes are TRBV12-3 or TRBV12-4 and TRBJ1-1; D uncertain. Trimming left V 7 bases short and J 1 base short, with 13 bases between. This CDR3 spans 14 amino acids. DNA of the CDR3: TGTGCCAGCAACTTAGACGTCGGGAACACTGAAGCTTTCTTT. It translates to CASNLDVGNTEAFF.

This clonotype showed up just a few times. This chain joins TRBV6-1 and TRBJ2-2; 11 bases map to TRBD2. With V trimmed by 6 bases and J by 8 bases, 5 bases remained unmatched. The CDR3 extends over 14 amino acids. Germline V gene sequence: CDR1 MNHNS, CDR2 SASEGT. The CDR3 sequence: CASRTSGGSGELFF. The CDR3 nucleotides are TGTGCCAGCAGAACTAGCGGGGGATCAGGGGAGCTGTTTTTT.

This clonotype was detected ten times or more. The DNA of the CDR3 is TGTGCCAGCAGCTTAGCCAGGAATGAGCAGTTCTTC. Its translation is CASSLARNEQFF. The chain links TRBV7-2 to TRBJ2-1, with D unresolved. Per the germline V gene, CDR1 is SGHTA and CDR2 is FQGNSA. The CDR3 sequence is 12 residues long. Trimming removed 0 bases from V and 7 bases from J, with 4 bases in between.

The chain combines TRBV3-1 with TRBJ2-3; unclear D gene. The CDR3 sequence is 12 residues long. CDR1 is LGHDT, CDR2 YNNKEL, per germline (reference sequence). The V gene lost 1 base and the J gene lost 10 bases, with 9 bases spanning the gap. CDR3 DNA sequence: TGTGCCAGCAGCCAAGTCGGGCCATCGCAGTATTTT. Residues: CASSQVGPSQYF.

V gene TRBV7-9 combines with J gene TRBJ1-1; 7 nucleotides match TRBD1. Trimming removed 5 bases from V and 4 bases from J; junction bases left unmatched: 10. CDR3 length: 15 amino acids. Germline loops: CDR1 SEHNR, CDR2 FQNEAQ (reference sequence). The CDR3 sequence is CASSPTTGAVTEAFF. The DNA for the CDR3 is TGTGCCAGCAGCCCGACTACAGGGGCGGTCACTGAAGCTTTCTTT.

The chain joins TRBV7-9 to TRBJ2-5, with TRBD2 matching 7 bases. The CDR3 is 14 residues long. V lost 2 bases to trimming and J lost 5 bases; unmatched junction nucleotides: 5. Germline-derived CDR1 and CDR2 are SEHNR and FQNEAQ (reference sequence). CDR3 bases: TGTGCCAGCAGCTTATCTTCCGGGGGGGAGACCCAGTACTTC. This codes for CASSLSSGGETQYF.

This CDR3 reads CASSPGSRVNQPQHF. The CDR3 DNA reads TGCGCCAGCAGCCCAGGTTCAAGGGTTAATCAGCCCCAGCATTTT. The chain couples TRBV5-1 to TRBJ1-5; D gene ambiguous. Deletions cut 4 bases from V and 4 bases from J, with 15 bases between. Germline values: CDR1 SGHRS, CDR2 YFSETQ. The CDR3 is made up of 15 amino acids.

The chain has TRBV12-3 or TRBV12-4 and TRBJ1-5; D call uncertain. The V end lost 5 bases, the J end lost 0 bases, and 11 bases lay between the germline ends. CDR3 length: 15 residues. CDR3: CASSQLQPSNQPQHF. CDR3 in DNA: TGTGCCAGCAGTCAACTACAGCCTAGCAATCAGCCCCAGCATTTT.

J is TRBJ2-6 and V is TRBV9; TRBD2 is a possible D gene (6 bases). The V gene lost 0 bases and the J gene lost 0 bases, with 13 bases spanning the gap. CDR3 length: 18 amino acids. Germline CDR1 SGDLS, CDR2 YYNGEE. The CDR3 bases are TGTGCCAGCAGCGTAGCGGTAGCGACTAGCTCTGGGGCCAACGTCCTGACTTTC. As protein: CASSVAVATSSGANVLTF.

The chain recombines TRBV12-3 or TRBV12-4 with TRBJ1-1; D call uncertain. This CDR3 spans 17 amino acids. The ends were cut back, 3 bases at V and 2 bases at J, with 19 bases in the middle. CDR3 nucleotides: TGTGCCAGCAGTTTTACGTGGTTATTGGGCCAAAACACTGAAGCTTTCTTT. This gives the protein CASSFTWLLGQNTEAFF.